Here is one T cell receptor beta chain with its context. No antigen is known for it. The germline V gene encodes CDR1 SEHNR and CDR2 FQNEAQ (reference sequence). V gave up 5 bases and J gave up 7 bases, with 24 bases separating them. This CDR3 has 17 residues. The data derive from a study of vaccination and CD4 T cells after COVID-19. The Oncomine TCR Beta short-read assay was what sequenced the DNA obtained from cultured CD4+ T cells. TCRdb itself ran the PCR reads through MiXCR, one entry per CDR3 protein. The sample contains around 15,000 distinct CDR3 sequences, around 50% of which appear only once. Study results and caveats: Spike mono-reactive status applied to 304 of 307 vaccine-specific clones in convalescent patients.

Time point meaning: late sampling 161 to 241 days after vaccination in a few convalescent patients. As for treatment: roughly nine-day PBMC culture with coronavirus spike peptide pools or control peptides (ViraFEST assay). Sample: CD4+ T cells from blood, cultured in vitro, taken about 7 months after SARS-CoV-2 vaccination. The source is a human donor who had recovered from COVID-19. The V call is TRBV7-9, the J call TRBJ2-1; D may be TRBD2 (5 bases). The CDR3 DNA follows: TGTGCCAGCAGCCGAGGTACCGGACTTTACCAGATGAATGAGCAGTTCTTC. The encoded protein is CASSRGTGLYQMNEQFF.